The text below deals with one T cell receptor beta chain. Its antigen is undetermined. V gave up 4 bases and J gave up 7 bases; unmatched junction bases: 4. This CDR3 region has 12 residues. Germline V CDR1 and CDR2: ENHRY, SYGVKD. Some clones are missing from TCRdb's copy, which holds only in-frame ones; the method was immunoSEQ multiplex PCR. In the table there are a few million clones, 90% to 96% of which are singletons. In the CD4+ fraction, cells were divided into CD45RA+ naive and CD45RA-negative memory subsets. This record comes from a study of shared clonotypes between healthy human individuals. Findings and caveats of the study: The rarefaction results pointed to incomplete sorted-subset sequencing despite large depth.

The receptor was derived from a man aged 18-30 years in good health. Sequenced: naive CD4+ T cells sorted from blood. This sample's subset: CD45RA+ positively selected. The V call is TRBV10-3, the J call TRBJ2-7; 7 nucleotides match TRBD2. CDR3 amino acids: CAISGPAGEQYF. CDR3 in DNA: TGTGCCATCAGTGGACCAGCGGGGGAGCAGTACTTC.